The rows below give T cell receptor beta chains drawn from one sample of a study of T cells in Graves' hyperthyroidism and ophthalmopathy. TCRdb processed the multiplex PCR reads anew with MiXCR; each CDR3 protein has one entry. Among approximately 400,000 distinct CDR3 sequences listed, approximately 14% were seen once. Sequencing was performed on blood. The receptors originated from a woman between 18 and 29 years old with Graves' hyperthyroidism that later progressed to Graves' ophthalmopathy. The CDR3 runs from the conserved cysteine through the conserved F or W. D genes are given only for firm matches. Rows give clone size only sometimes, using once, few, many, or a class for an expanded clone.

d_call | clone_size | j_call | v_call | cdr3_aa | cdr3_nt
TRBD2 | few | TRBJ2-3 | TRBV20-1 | CSANTRREPDTQYF | TGCAGTGCTAACACGCGGCGGGAGCCCGATACGCAGTATTTT
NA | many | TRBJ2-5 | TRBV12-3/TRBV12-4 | CASSLVDLEGETQYF | TGTGCCAGCAGTTTAGTGGATCTGGAGGGGGAGACCCAGTACTTC
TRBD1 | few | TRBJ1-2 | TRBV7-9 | CASSPTAPSGTAPYGYTF | TGTGCCAGCAGCCCCACTGCTCCTTCTGGGACAGCACCATATGGCTACACCTTC
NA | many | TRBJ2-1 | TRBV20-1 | CSARDFLSSYNEQFF | TGCAGTGCTAGGGACTTTTTAAGCTCCTACAATGAGCAGTTCTTC
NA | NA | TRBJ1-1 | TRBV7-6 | CASSLGVGGGAEAFF | TGTGCCAGCAGCTTAGGGGTTGGGGGGGGCGCGGAAGCTTTCTTT
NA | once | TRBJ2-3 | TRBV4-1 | CASSQDSRPPTDTQYF | TGCGCCAGCAGCCAAGATTCCCGCCCCCCCACAGATACGCAGTATTTT
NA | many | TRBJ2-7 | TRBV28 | CASSLRVYEQYF | TGTGCCAGCAGTTTAAGGGTCTACGAGCAGTACTTC
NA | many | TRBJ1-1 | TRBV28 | CASSSGGKPNTEAFF | TGTGCCAGCAGTTCCGGGGGGAAACCGAACACTGAAGCTTTCTTT
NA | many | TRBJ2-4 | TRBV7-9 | CASSVGSAKNIQYF | TGTGCCAGCAGCGTAGGGTCAGCCAAAAACATTCAGTACTTC
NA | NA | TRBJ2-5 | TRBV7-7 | CASSSGPYQETQYF | TGTGCTAGCAGCTCGGGACCGTACCAAGAGACCCAGTACTTC
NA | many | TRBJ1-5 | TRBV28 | CASSFIVKRDEGLNQPQHF | TGTGCCAGCAGTTTTATAGTAAAAAGGGACGAAGGGCTCAATCAGCCCCAGCATTTT
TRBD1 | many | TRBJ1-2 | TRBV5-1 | CASSIGQGGGYTF | TGCGCCAGCAGCATCGGACAGGGGGGTGGCTACACCTTC
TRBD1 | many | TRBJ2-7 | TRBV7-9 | CASSLALGQGAYEQYF | TGTGCCAGCAGCTTAGCGTTGGGACAGGGGGCCTACGAGCAGTACTTC
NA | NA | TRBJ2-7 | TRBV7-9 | CASSLGRNAYEQYF | TGTGCCAGCAGCTTGGGTCGGAATGCCTACGAGCAGTACTTC
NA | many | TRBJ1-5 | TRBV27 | CASSLWGASNQPQHF | TGTGCCAGCAGTTTATGGGGGGCTAGCAATCAGCCCCAGCATTTT
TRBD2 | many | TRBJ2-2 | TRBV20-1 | CSARVAGRTLTGELFF | TGCAGTGCTAGAGTAGCGGGCCGCACCCTAACCGGGGAGCTGTTTTTT